Detailed here is one T cell receptor beta chain. Its specific antigen is unknown. There are no base qualities to consult, and no much larger clone falls within one base. The record originates from a study of blood T cell repertoires in COVID-19 (dated by TCRdb to about 2020). Notes on the research overall: Samples covering the acute and convalescent phases of COVID-19 were provided by collaborators in the United States, Italy and Spain. A freely available public database, intended as a resource for researchers studying the immune response to SARS-CoV-2, is where the repertoires were released. Samples were obtained from the ongoing ImmuneRACE study (first 160 participants) and from over a thousand subjects provided by 6 global collaborators. The prospective study material was composed of cDNA or gDNA derived from T cells, B-cell-depleted T cells, or PBMCs. The dataset comprised deeply sampled blood TCRbeta repertoires from subjects exposed to, actively infected with, or recovered from COVID-19. Nearly every sample came with metadata listing a de-identified subject ID, COVID-19 status, age in years and sex. HLA class I and class II types, where available, came from metadata supplied by the sample provider rather than from assay-based typing. The full study reports these points: How much clinical and demographic metadata was included differed by source and by participant, and the metadata was provided uncurated.

TCRbeta CDR3 regions were amplified from genomic DNA using the immunoSEQ Assay, a bias-controlled multiplex PCR. Per the authors' processing: Within the assay, amplification of reference gene primers was used to estimate how many nucleated cells each sample contained. Sequence reads were collapsed and filtered to measure the absolute abundance of every unique TCRbeta CDR3 rearrangement. For each sample, productive Simpson clonality was calculated as the square root of Simpson's diversity index over productive rearrangements. The source is immuneACCESS, and TCRdb retained only in-frame sequences with V and J called. Part of the clones is not carried over; for the studies checked, unresolved V genes explain less than half of this, and the remainder is unexplained. The V and J calls and the clone size are those of that table, but D and trimming were determined from the DNA. The sample includes 170,000 or so clones, with roughly 90% observed a single time. More than 6.5% of the sample comes from the top ten.

The CDR3 holds 19 amino acids from the cysteine to the phenylalanine. Solely the CDR3 DNA is kept, with 57 bases framed from the first base. CDR1 SEHNR and CDR2 FQNEAQ are derived from the germline V gene (reference sequence). V sheds 1 base and J sheds 4 bases, leaving 23 bases between their ends. In the prospective study, participants were about 18 to 89 years old, resided in about two dozen geographic areas of the United States, and were enrolled through a virtual design. In the prospective study, cohorts were assigned on the basis of participant-reported clinical history obtained from a screening survey and a study questionnaire. Recovered participants in ImmuneRACE Cohort 3 were defined by two consecutive negative NP/OP PCR tests, clearance by a healthcare professional, or resolution of symptoms. Mobile phlebotomists in the prospective study collected whole blood, serum and a nasopharyngeal or oropharyngeal swab from every participant. Over an approximately 2-month period, participants in the prospective study had the option of providing additional blood draws and questionnaires. Before DNA extraction, prospective study blood samples were shipped either frozen or at room temperature.

The TCR was taken from a woman in her fifties or sixties who had recovered from COVID-19. The sequenced sample was PBMCs or T cells enriched from blood (not recorded which). The chain is encoded by TRBV7-9 joined to TRBJ2-1, and the D gene may be TRBD2, 6 bases matching. The DNA sequence follows: TGTGCCAGCAGCTTAGGAGGTCGGGGGTCTATTGGGTCATACAATGAGCAGTTCTTC. Its protein is CASSLGGRGSIGSYNEQFF. The variable domain in full, with residues beyond the CDR3 obtained from the reference TRBV7-9 and TRBJ2-1 genes, is DTGVSQNPRHKITKRGQNVTFRCDPISEHNRLYWYRQTLGQGPEFLTYFQNEAQLEKSRLLSDRFSAERPKGSFSTLEIQRTEQGDSAMYLCASSLGGRGSIGSYNEQFFGPGTRLTVL.